These 23 T cell receptor beta chains were all obtained from the same sample, sequenced in a study of identical twins. TCRdb reprocessed the 5' RACE reads with MiXCR, giving one entry per CDR3 protein. The profile shows 1.5 million to 2 million distinct CDR3 sequences, about 31% of them singletons. The sequencing sample was made of cord blood. All receptors come from a newborn girl in good health.

CDR3: CASSLEGGRSKNIQYF. CDR3 DNA sequence: TGTGCCAGCAGCTTAGAAGGGGGCCGATCCAAAAACATTCAGTACTTC. The J gene is TRBJ2-4, the V gene TRBV7-2, with 7 bases matching TRBD1. This CDR3 region has 16 residues. V lost 1 base to trimming and J lost 2 bases; unmatched junction nucleotides: 5. CDR1 and CDR2 from the germline V gene are SGHTA and FQGNSA.

V is TRBV27 and J is TRBJ2-3; D may be TRBD2 (6 bases). Germline V lookup: CDR1 MNHEY, CDR2 SMNVEV (reference sequence). Trimming took 3 bases from V and 1 from J, leaving 11 bases between them. The CDR3 extends over 15 amino acids. CDR3: CASSFSERGTDTQYF. CDR3 nucleotides: TGTGCCAGCAGTTTCAGCGAGCGGGGCACAGATACGCAGTATTTT.

The chain's CDR3 is CSARSAGRPNYGYTF. The CDR3 region has the DNA TGCAGTGCTAGATCAGCGGGCAGGCCTAACTATGGCTACACCTTC. This rearrangement joins TRBV20-1 to TRBJ1-2; D is ambiguous. V lost 2 bases, J lost 0 bases, and 13 bases lay in between. Germline V gene data show CDR1 as DFQATT and CDR2 as SNEGSKA (reference sequence). This CDR3 has 15 amino acids.

The chain is built from TRBV20-1 and TRBJ2-1; possibly TRBD1 for D (7 bases). The V gene's germline CDR1 is DFQATT and CDR2 SNEGSKA (reference sequence). The germline V and J ends were trimmed by 3 bases and 8 bases, with 14 bases remaining between them. This CDR3 is built from 13 residues. The chain's CDR3 is CSARETRGHEQFF. The CDR3 region has the DNA TGCAGTGCTAGGGAGACTAGGGGGCATGAGCAGTTCTTC.

This clonotype was counted ten times or more. This rearrangement joins TRBV5-1 to TRBJ1-1; D remains unclear. This CDR3 has 14 residues. V dropped 0 bases and J dropped 1 base, with 7 bases sitting between them. CDR1 and CDR2 from the germline V gene are SGHRS and YFSETQ. CDR3 region: CASSLVPENTEAFF. As DNA, the CDR3 is TGCGCCAGCAGCTTGGTTCCTGAGAACACTGAAGCTTTCTTT.

The V and J genes are TRBV27 and TRBJ2-1; 9 bases agree with TRBD1. The V gene end was trimmed by 5 bases and the J gene end by 0 bases; junction bases not matched to a gene: 20. Germline CDR1 is MNHEY and CDR2 is SMNVEV (reference sequence). This CDR3 has 21 amino acids. CDR3 nucleotide sequence: TGTGCCAGCAGTCAAAAAGGGACAGGGTTAGCAACAGCGAGCTCCTACAATGAGCAGTTCTTC. Translated: CASSQKGTGLATASSYNEQFF.

This clonotype has only a few counts. The J gene is TRBJ2-3, the V gene TRBV20-1; TRBD1 agrees at 7 bases. V dropped 5 bases and J dropped 6; count of bases not matched to a gene: 14. The CDR3 spans 15 residues. Germline V gives CDR1 DFQATT, CDR2 SNEGSKA (reference sequence). The CDR3 DNA follows: TGCAGTGCTCCCGCGCGACAGGGTATCGCTGATACGCAGTATTTT. Translation: CSAPARQGIADTQYF.

The chain is built from TRBV6-6 and TRBJ2-3, with D maybe TRBD1 (6 bases). The CDR3 length is 14 residues. Trimming removed 10 bases from V and 2 bases from J, with 16 bases in between. The V gene's germline CDR1 is MNHNY and CDR2 SVGAGI (reference sequence). Here the CDR3 reads CATKQGPTTDTQYF. CDR3 DNA: TGTGCCACCAAACAGGGTCCTACCACAGATACGCAGTATTTT.

J is TRBJ2-2 and V is TRBV28; D ambiguous. The germline V and J ends were trimmed by 1 base and 1 base, with 7 bases remaining between them. This CDR3 is 15 amino acids long. The germline CDR1 and CDR2 sequences are MDHEN and SYDVKM. The chain's CDR3 is CASSLYGRNTGELFF. In DNA, the CDR3 is TGTGCCAGCAGTTTATATGGAAGGAACACCGGGGAGCTGTTTTTT.

The V call is TRBV20-1, the J call TRBJ2-6, with D maybe TRBD1 (5 bases). The germline CDR1 and CDR2 sequences are DFQATT and SNEGSKA (reference sequence). The CDR3 sequence is 17 residues long. Trimming removed 2 bases at V and 0 bases at J, with 14 bases between. The CDR3 is CSARPSRGSSGANVLTF. The CDR3 region has the DNA TGCAGTGCTAGACCCTCAAGGGGCAGCTCTGGGGCCAACGTCCTGACTTTC.

The chain couples TRBV2 to TRBJ2-1; D gene ambiguous. CDR3 size: 12 residues. Germline CDR1 is SNHLY and CDR2 is FYNNEI. The V gene lost 1 base and the J gene lost 7 bases, with 5 bases spanning the gap. The CDR3 DNA follows: TGTGCCAGCAGTGAAGAGTCGAATGAGCAGTTCTTC. Translated, it gives CASSEESNEQFF.

This clonotype was counted ten times or more. The chain is built from TRBV29-1 and TRBJ1-1; possibly TRBD1 for D (6 bases). CDR3 length equals 12 residues. Trimming removed 8 bases at V and 1 base at J, with 11 bases between. Germline loops: CDR1 SQVTM, CDR2 ANQGSEA. The CDR3 is CSLRDTNTEAFF. The CDR3 DNA sequence: TGCAGCCTCCGGGACACGAACACTGAAGCTTTCTTT.

This clonotype was seen a few times. The chain uses TRBV29-1 and TRBJ2-3; 8 bases fit TRBD2. The CDR3 is 17 amino acids. Germline lookup yields CDR1 SQVTM and CDR2 ANQGSEA. Losses at the gene ends were 1 base for V and 2 bases for J; bases not matched to a gene: 11. CDR3 loop: CSVEGVREGPNTDTQYF. CDR3 sequence (DNA): TGCAGCGTTGAAGGAGTTCGGGAGGGACCGAACACAGATACGCAGTATTTT.

This chain joins TRBV5-1 and TRBJ1-5; D call uncertain. V lost 1 base, J lost 9 bases, and 14 bases lay in between. The CDR3 spans 14 residues. Per germline, CDR1 SGHRS and CDR2 YFSETQ. The CDR3 nucleotides read TGCGCCAGCAGCTTGAGGCCCCAAGTGGCGCCCCAGCATTTT. This sequence encodes CASSLRPQVAPQHF.

Turning to this clonotype: A read error may be the cause here, since a much bigger clone is one base away. The gene calls are TRBV5-1 and TRBJ1-2; tentative D call: TRBD1 (5 bases). CDR1 is SGHRS and CDR2 is YFSETQ in the germline V gene. The CDR3 length is 15 residues. CDR3 coding DNA: TGCGCCAGCAGCTTGGGTCAGGGTCTCTTCTATAGCTACACCTTC. Encoded protein: CASSLGQGLFYSYTF.

This clonotype was observed a handful of times. This chain links TRBV24-1 with TRBJ2-5, with D perhaps TRBD2 (5 bases). V gave up 2 bases and J gave up 9 bases, with 15 bases separating them. The germline CDR1 and CDR2 sequences are KGHDR and SFDVKD. The CDR3 is 14 amino acids. The CDR3 protein is CATSDSGLDKAQYF. In DNA, the CDR3 is TGTGCCACCAGTGATTCCGGACTGGATAAGGCCCAGTACTTC.

This clonotype was found many times. The chain uses TRBV29-1 and TRBJ2-7; 7 bases are shared with TRBD1. V lost 7 bases and J lost 1; bases outside the gene matches: 7. Germline V CDR1 and CDR2: SQVTM, ANQGSEA. The CDR3 has 13 amino acids. This chain's CDR3 is CSGLQGNSYEQYF. In nucleotides, the CDR3 is TGCAGCGGACTACAGGGGAATTCCTACGAGCAGTACTTC.

This rearrangement joins TRBV6-2 or TRBV6-3 to TRBJ1-2; tentatively, D is TRBD1 (6 bases). V dropped 7 bases and J dropped 6 bases, with 12 bases sitting between them. The CDR3 is made up of 12 amino acids. The germline V gene encodes CDR1 MNHEY and CDR2 SVGEGT. The CDR3 region is CASTPDRDGYTF. The CDR3 DNA is TGTGCCAGCACCCCGGACAGAGATGGCTACACCTTC.

The rearrangement links TRBV20-1 to TRBJ2-5, with a possible D match to TRBD2 (6 bases). CDR3 length equals 14 residues. Germline CDR1 DFQATT, CDR2 SNEGSKA (reference sequence). Trimming took 7 bases from V and 11 from J, leaving 26 bases between them. CDR3 DNA sequence: TGCAGTGTCTCCCGGGACTCCTTCTTGGGTGGGCAGTACTTC. Its translation: CSVSRDSFLGGQYF.

The sample holds a few counts of this clonotype. The gene calls are TRBV12-3 or TRBV12-4 and TRBJ1-3; tentatively, D is TRBD1 (5 bases). The CDR3 runs 14 residues. Trimming pared 2 bases from V and 1 base from J, leaving 6 bases between. CDR3 loop: CASSLRGSGNTIYF. CDR3 DNA sequence: TGTGCCAGCAGTTTAAGGGGTTCTGGAAACACCATATATTTT.

The CDR3 region has the DNA TGCAGTGCTCTTCCCCATAGCGGGAGGACATACAATGAGCAGTTCTTC. Translating it yields CSALPHSGRTYNEQFF. The chain links TRBV20-1 to TRBJ2-1, with 10 bases identical to TRBD2. V was pared by 5 bases and J by 4 bases, with 11 bases of the junction left unmatched. CDR3 length equals 16 residues. Germline V gene lookup returns CDR1 DFQATT and CDR2 SNEGSKA (reference sequence).

V usage is TRBV12-3 or TRBV12-4 and J usage is TRBJ2-7; D might be TRBD2 (6 bases). V gave up 3 bases and J gave up 3 bases, with 9 bases separating them. CDR3 length: 13 residues. The CDR3 protein is CASSFTSRYEQYF. The CDR3 DNA reads as TGTGCCAGCAGTTTTACTAGCCGCTACGAGCAGTACTTC.

This clonotype has only a few counts. In nucleotides, the CDR3 is TGTGCCAGCAGCTTTCCAAGCGGGGGGACAGAGACCCAGTACTTC. It codes for CASSFPSGGTETQYF. The chain joins TRBV5-6 to TRBJ2-5; the match to TRBD2 covers 9 bases. Germline V gene sequence: CDR1 SGHDT, CDR2 YYEEEE. The CDR3 has 15 amino acids. Trimming took 2 bases from V and 4 from J; bases not matched to a gene: 6.